The clone carrying this T cell receptor (beta chain) has just a few counts. The V end lost 0 bases, the J end lost 4 bases, and 7 bases lay between the germline ends. Germline loops: CDR1 LGHNT, CDR2 FRNRAP. This CDR3 comprises 14 residues. This record comes from a study of control samples from healthy donors and cancer patients. The repertoire was sequenced with immunoSEQ multiplex PCR; TCRdb's copy has only in-frame clones and lacks some. The sample has 100,000 to 120,000 clones; 83% are singletons. The chain joins TRBV12-5 to TRBJ1-5, with D unclear. Material for sequencing was blood. The receptor comes from a woman aged 45 to 65 in good health. CDR3 nucleotide sequence: TGTGCTAGTGGTTTGGTACTGGGGAATCAGCCCCAGCATTTT. Translating it yields CASGLVLGNQPQHF.